One and the same sample provided the 18 T cell receptor beta chains below, sequenced in a study of regulatory T cells in long-lasting Graves disease. The time point here: newly diagnosed GD, antithyroid drugs for less than 3 months. The authors made the TCR library using RNA they extracted from PBMCs. HTBI primers from iRepertoire and Arm-PCR of CDR3 regions yielded the TCR beta libraries. One entry per CDR3 protein, called by TCRdb with MiXCR from the multiplex PCR reads. The sample carries roughly 380,000 distinct CDR3 sequences, less than 20% recorded once. Material: peripheral blood mononuclear cells (PBMCs), obtained at new diagnosis, from a patient treated with antithyroid drugs. Source of these receptors: a female donor with Graves disease.

At least ten counts were recorded for this clonotype. The CDR3 loop reads CASSLARGGTQYF. CDR3 coding DNA: TGTGCCAGCAGTTTAGCTAGAGGAGGCACGCAGTATTTT. The V gene is TRBV12-3 or TRBV12-4, the J gene TRBJ2-3; weak D call: TRBD2 (5 bases). The CDR3 has 13 amino acids. The V and J ends lost 0 bases and 9 bases respectively, with 10 bases between them.

This clonotype was observed a few times. With a much larger clone just one base away, this may be a read error. This chain uses TRBV11-2 with TRBJ2-2; D call uncertain. The V gene lost 5 bases and the J gene lost 6 bases, with 16 bases spanning the gap. This CDR3 has 15 residues. The germline gives CDR1 SGHAT, CDR2 FQNNGV. The CDR3 reads CASSPNLTAAGELFF. In DNA, the CDR3 is TGTGCCAGCAGCCCAAATCTGACTGCCGCCGGGGAGCTGTTTTTT. Supplemented by reference TRBV11-2 and TRBJ2-2, the full variable domain reads EAGVAQSPRYKIIEKRQSVAFWCNPISGHATLYWYQQILGQGPKLLIQFQNNGVVDDSQLPKDRFSAERLKGVDSTLKIQPAKLEDSAVYLCASSPNLTAAGELFFGEGSRLTVL.

The V and J genes are TRBV10-3 and TRBJ2-1, with 8 positions matching TRBD1. This CDR3 has 14 residues. V shed 7 bases, J shed 10 bases, and the junction held 12 bases outside the gene matches. CDR1 is ENHRY, CDR2 SYGVKD, per germline. CDR3 DNA sequence: TGTGCCATCACTCCGGGACAGGACGAGAGGGAGCAGTTCTTC. This translates into CAITPGQDEREQFF.

CDR3 nucleotide sequence: TGTGCCAGCAGCGGGACTAGCGGGAGGGCGACCCAGTACTTC. This encodes CASSGTSGRATQYF. The genes are TRBV12-3 or TRBV12-4 and TRBJ2-5, with TRBD2 identical over 16 bases. This CDR3 is built from 14 residues. J was trimmed by 7 bases and V by 6 bases; bases with no gene match: 2.

The V call is TRBV9, the J call TRBJ1-6, with D maybe TRBD1 (5 bases). This CDR3 has 16 amino acids. Germline V gene data show CDR1 as SGDLS and CDR2 as YYNGEE. V was cut by 0 bases and J by 6 bases, with 13 bases left in between. CDR3 sequence: CASSVADGGFNSPLHF. Here the CDR3 DNA reads TGTGCCAGCAGCGTAGCTGATGGGGGTTTTAATTCACCCCTCCACTTT.

This clonotype was counted between two and nine times. The chain has TRBV12-3 or TRBV12-4 and TRBJ2-3, with no clear D. Trimming removed 3 bases at V and 2 bases at J, with 9 bases between. CDR3 length: 14 residues. The CDR3 spells CASSLHRNTDTQYF. DNA for the CDR3: TGTGCCAGCAGTTTGCACAGAAACACAGATACGCAGTATTTT.

The rearrangement joins TRBV28 to TRBJ1-2; the D is unclear. V lost 3 bases and J lost 6, with 11 bases in between. The germline V gene has CDR1 MDHEN and CDR2 SYDVKM. This CDR3 contains 13 residues. The CDR3 loop reads CASSLRVGHGYTF. The CDR3 bases are TGTGCCAGCAGTTTGAGGGTCGGTCATGGCTACACCTTC.

This clonotype has at least ten counts. For the CDR3, the DNA is TGTGCCAGCAGTTCCCAGACTAGGAGCCCCGGGGAGCTGTTTTTT. Translated, it gives CASSSQTRSPGELFF. This chain joins TRBV27 and TRBJ2-2, with D possibly matching TRBD2 (6 bases). CDR1 and CDR2 (germline): MNHEY, SMNVEV (reference sequence). The length of the CDR3 is 15 residues. Trimming took 4 bases from V and 6 from J, leaving 15 bases between them.

This clonotype has ten or more counts. An end of the junction differs from the germline gene, which may be a read error. CDR3 protein: CASSLGTGNTEAFF. In DNA form, the CDR3 reads TGTGCCAGCAGCTTGGGCACAGGGAACACTGAAGCTTTCTTT. The chain recombines TRBV5-1 with TRBJ1-1, with D possibly being TRBD1 (5 bases). The CDR3 has 14 amino acids. Per germline, CDR1 SGHRS and CDR2 YFSETQ.

This clonotype was recorded many times. This chain links TRBV19 with TRBJ1-1, with D tentatively TRBD1 (5 bases). The V and J ends lost 3 bases and 5 bases respectively, with 13 bases between them. This CDR3 is 14 amino acids long. Germline loops: CDR1 LNHDA, CDR2 SQIVND (reference sequence). CDR3 residues: CASSIEPGGTEAFF. CDR3 coding DNA: TGTGCCAGTAGTATTGAGCCGGGGGGGACTGAAGCTTTCTTT.

This clonotype was observed at least ten times. The chain recombines TRBV12-3 or TRBV12-4 with TRBJ2-7; maybe TRBD2 (6 bases). CDR3 length: 14 residues. V lost 6 bases to trimming and J lost 2 bases, with 14 bases between them. Written as DNA, the CDR3 is TGTGCCAGCAGACTAGTCGGGAGCCCCTACGAGCAGTACTTC. Translation gives CASRLVGSPYEQYF.

Ten or more counts support this clonotype. The DNA for the CDR3 is TGTGCCAGCAGGTTACAGCTACAAGAGACCCAGTACTTC. Translating it yields CASRLQLQETQYF. The chain uses TRBV6-2 or TRBV6-3 and TRBJ2-5; no definite D call. The CDR3 sequence is 13 residues long. CDR1 and CDR2 from the germline V gene are MNHEY and SVGEGT. V gave up 6 bases and J gave up 2 bases, with 10 bases separating them.

This clonotype appeared a few times. An end of the junction differs from the germline gene, which may be a read error. The chain recombines TRBV7-2 with TRBJ2-3; 7 nucleotides line up with TRBD2. The germline V gene has CDR1 SGHTA and CDR2 FQGNSA. The CDR3 has 16 amino acids. The CDR3 DNA follows: TGTGTCAGCAGCTTAGGTGCGGGAGTGCTGACAGATACGCAGTATTTT. This translates into CVSSLGAGVLTDTQYF.

This clonotype was seen ten or more times. V usage is TRBV6-9 and J usage is TRBJ2-1, with 9 bases matching TRBD1. This CDR3 region has 14 residues. CDR1 and CDR2 (germline): MNHGY, SVAAGI. J lost 7 bases, V lost 3 bases, and 4 bases had no gene match. The CDR3 coding sequence is TGTGCCAGCAGTTACGTGGACAGGGGAAATGAGCAGTTCTTC. It specifies CASSYVDRGNEQFF.

This clonotype was observed many times. The chain couples TRBV27 to TRBJ2-1; D unresolved. The CDR3 consists of 15 residues. Trimming left V 2 bases short and J 3 bases short, with 11 bases between. CDR1 and CDR2 (germline): MNHEY, SMNVEV (reference sequence). Written as DNA, the CDR3 is TGTGCCAGCAGTTTACTGGGTAGTTTCTACAATGAGCAGTTCTTC. Protein sequence: CASSLLGSFYNEQFF.

This clonotype was seen a single time. V is TRBV29-1 and J is TRBJ1-1; D unresolved. Germline V gene lookup returns CDR1 SQVTM and CDR2 ANQGSEA. The V end lost 4 bases, the J end lost 1 base, and 13 bases lay between the germline ends. This CDR3 has 14 amino acids. In nucleotides, the CDR3 is TGCAGCGTTGTGAGAGGGAGGGCGAACACTGAAGCTTTCTTT. It yields the protein CSVVRGRANTEAFF.

About this clonotype: A much larger clone lies one base from this, so it may be a read error. As the CDR3 is not closed by the conserved phenylalanine or tryptophan, this likely results from a read error. This rearrangement joins TRBV30 to TRBJ2-7, with TRBD1 as a possible D gene (6 bases). V was shortened by 2 bases and J by 2 bases, with 16 bases between the two germline ends. The CDR3 sequence is 15 residues long. Germline assignment: CDR1 GTSNPN and CDR2 SVGIG (reference sequence). DNA for the CDR3: TGTGCCTGGAGTCCCCTCGACAGGCCCGCCTACGAGCAGTACTCC. Its protein is CAWSPLDRPAYEQYS.

This clonotype has a count of ten or more. The chain carries TRBV5-8 and TRBJ2-5, with D perhaps matching TRBD2 (7 bases). The CDR3 contains 16 residues. The V gene lost 2 bases and the J gene lost 5 bases, with 19 bases spanning the gap. The germline V gene encodes CDR1 SGHTS and CDR2 YDEGEE. The CDR3 coding sequence is TGTGCCAGCAGCTTCACCCTTTCGGAGGGGGGGGAGACCCAGTACTTC. Amino acid sequence: CASSFTLSEGGETQYF.